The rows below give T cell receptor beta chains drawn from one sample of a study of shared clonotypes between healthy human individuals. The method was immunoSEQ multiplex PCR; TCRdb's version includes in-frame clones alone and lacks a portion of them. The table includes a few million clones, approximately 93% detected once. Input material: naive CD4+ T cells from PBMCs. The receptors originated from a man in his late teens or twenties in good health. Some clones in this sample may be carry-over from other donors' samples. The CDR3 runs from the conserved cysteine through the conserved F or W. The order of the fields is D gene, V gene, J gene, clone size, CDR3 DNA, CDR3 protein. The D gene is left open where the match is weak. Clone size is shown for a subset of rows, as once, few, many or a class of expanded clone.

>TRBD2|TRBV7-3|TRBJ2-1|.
TGTGCCAGCAGCCTACTAGCGGGATACAATGAGCAGTTCTTC
CASSLLAGYNEQFF
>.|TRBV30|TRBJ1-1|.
TGTGCCTGGACCAGACAGTTGGCGGGGACTGAAGCTTTCTTT
CAWTRQLAGTEAFF
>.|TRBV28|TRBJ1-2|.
TGTGCCAGCAGTTCCGCCGAGGGCCCGACCGGACCTAACTATGGCTACACCTTC
CASSSAEGPTGPNYGYTF
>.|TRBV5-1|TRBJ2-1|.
TGCGCCAGCAGCTTGACAGGAACTACAGGTGAGCAGTTCTTC
CASSLTGTTGEQFF
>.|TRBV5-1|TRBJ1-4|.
TGCGCCAGCAGACCTGGGACCGCCGCTGAAAAACTGTTTTTT
CASRPGTAAEKLFF
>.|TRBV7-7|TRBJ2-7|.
TGTGCCAGCAGCTCGGGGGACAGGCAGTACTTC
CASSSGDRQYF
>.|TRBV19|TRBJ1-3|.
TGTGCCAGTAGACCTTATCTAGGACCCACGGGTGGAAACACCATATATTTT
CASRPYLGPTGGNTIYF
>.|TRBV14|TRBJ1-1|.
TGTGCCAGCAGCCAAGATATCAGAAAAGCTTTCTTT
CASSQDIRKAFF
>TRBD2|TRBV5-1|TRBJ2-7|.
TGCGCCAGCAGCTTATTAAAACCGGGACTAGCGGGACAAACCTACGAGCAGTACTTC
CASSLLKPGLAGQTYEQYF
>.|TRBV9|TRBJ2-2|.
TGTGCCAGCAGCGCGGAGGCGGCGAACACCGGGGAGCTGTTTTTT
CASSAEAANTGELFF
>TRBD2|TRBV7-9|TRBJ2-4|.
TGTGCCAGCAGCCTCGGAATTAATAGCGGGAAGCAGAACATTCAGTACTTC
CASSLGINSGKQNIQYF
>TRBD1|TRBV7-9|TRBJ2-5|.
TGTGCCAGCAGCGCCGGGACAGGGGGCGCTTCCCAAGAGACCCAGTACTTC
CASSAGTGGASQETQYF
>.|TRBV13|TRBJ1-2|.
TGTGCCAGCAGCTTAGTGGTGGGGATGGAGGGCTACACCTTC
CASSLVVGMEGYTF
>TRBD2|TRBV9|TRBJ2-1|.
TGTGCCAGCAGCGTAGGGACTAGCGGGAAGTCATTTGAGCAGTTCTTC
CASSVGTSGKSFEQFF
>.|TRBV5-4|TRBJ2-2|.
TGTGCCAGCAGCCGTAACCCAGGCCTTAACACCGGGGAGCTGTTTTTT
CASSRNPGLNTGELFF
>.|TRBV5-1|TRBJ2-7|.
TGCGCCAGCAGCCAGGAGACCAGATCCTACGAGCAGTACTTC
CASSQETRSYEQYF
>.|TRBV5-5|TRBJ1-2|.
TGTGCCAGCAGCTTTGGCCAACTGATACGTAACTATGGCTACACCTTC
CASSFGQLIRNYGYTF
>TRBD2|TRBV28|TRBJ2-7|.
TGTGCCGGGGGGACTAGCGGGGAAAGCTCCTACGAGCAGTACTTC
CAGGTSGESSYEQYF
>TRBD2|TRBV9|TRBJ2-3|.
TGTGCCAGCAGCGTAGAGACTAGCGCCACAGATACGCAGTATTTT
CASSVETSATDTQYF
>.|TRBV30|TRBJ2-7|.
TGTGCCTGGAGTGTAGCTAGGACAGAAATCGTCTACGAGCAGTACTTC
CAWSVARTEIVYEQYF
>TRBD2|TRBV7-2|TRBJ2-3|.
TGTGCCAGCAGCTTAACCTGGCGGGAGTTTGTGAGTACGCAGTATTTT
CASSLTWREFVSTQYF
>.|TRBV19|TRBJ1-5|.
TGTGCCAGTAGTATGGGGCAGGGAGGACAGCCCCAGCATTTT
CASSMGQGGQPQHF
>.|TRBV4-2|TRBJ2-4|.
TGTGCCAGCAGCCAAGATCAGCTAGCCAAAAACATTCAGTACTTC
CASSQDQLAKNIQYF
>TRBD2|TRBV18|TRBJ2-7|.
TGTGCCAGCTCACCTCAGAGGTCTAGCGGGACCTACGAGCAGTACTTC
CASSPQRSSGTYEQYF
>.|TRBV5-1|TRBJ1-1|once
TGCGCCAGCAGCTTGGGATCGGTCGGCATGAACACTGAAGCTTTCTTT
CASSLGSVGMNTEAFF
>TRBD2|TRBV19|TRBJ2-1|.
TGTGCCAGTAGTCCTCTTGCGGGAGTAGCTGAGCAGTTCTTC
CASSPLAGVAEQFF
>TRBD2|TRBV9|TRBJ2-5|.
TGTGCCAGCAGCGTAGGTGGCGGGAGGACCGTCGAGACCCAGTACTTC
CASSVGGGRTVETQYF
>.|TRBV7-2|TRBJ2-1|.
TGTGCCAGCGGCCTGGGGGCCTACAATGAGCAGTTCTTC
CASGLGAYNEQFF
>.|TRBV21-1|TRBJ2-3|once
TGTGCCAGCAGCGCACCTTGCGGGAGGTTCACAGATACGCAGTATTTT
CASSAPCGRFTDTQYF
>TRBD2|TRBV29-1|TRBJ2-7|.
TGCAGCGTCCCAGTCGGGACTAGCGGGAGATCCTACGAGCAGTACTTC
CSVPVGTSGRSYEQYF
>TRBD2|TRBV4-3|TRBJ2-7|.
TGCGCCAGCAGCCAAGGGGGCGGGGGGGCATCCTACGAGCAGTACTTC
CASSQGGGGASYEQYF
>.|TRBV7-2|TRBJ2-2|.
TGTGCCAGCGTCCGCCGTAGGACTGGCAACACCGGGGAGCTGTTTTTT
CASVRRRTGNTGELFF
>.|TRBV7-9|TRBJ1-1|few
TGTGCCAGCAGCTCTTTCAGGGGACCATTTGAAGCTTTCTTT
CASSSFRGPFEAFF
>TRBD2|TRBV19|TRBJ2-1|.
TGTGCCAGTAGTATAGGAGCAGCGGGAGGGTACAATGAGCAGTTCTTC
CASSIGAAGGYNEQFF
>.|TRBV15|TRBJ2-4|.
TGTGCCACCAGCAGAGGCACTCGAAATCCAGGGATGGCCAAAAACATTCAGTACTTC
CATSRGTRNPGMAKNIQYF
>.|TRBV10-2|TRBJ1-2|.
TGCGCCAGCAGTGAGTCCCGACACGTACAGAACTATGGCTACACCTTC
CASSESRHVQNYGYTF
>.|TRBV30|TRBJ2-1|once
TGTGCCTGGAGTCTTGGACTGGCCGCAAATGAGCAGTTCTTC
CAWSLGLAANEQFF
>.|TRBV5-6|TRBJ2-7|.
TGTGCCAGCAGCTTGCGGCCGACAGGCTACGAGCAGTACTTC
CASSLRPTGYEQYF
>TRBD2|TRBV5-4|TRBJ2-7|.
TGTGCCAGCAGTCTGTTAGCGGGACCCTACGAGCAGTACTTC
CASSLLAGPYEQYF
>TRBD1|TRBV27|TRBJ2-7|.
TGTGCCAGCAGCCAGGCACGACAGGGATTCTTCCCAACCTACGAGCAGTACTTC
CASSQARQGFFPTYEQYF
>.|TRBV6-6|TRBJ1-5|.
TGTGCCAGCAGCGGGCTATCCAGCAATCAGCCCCAGCATTTT
CASSGLSSNQPQHF
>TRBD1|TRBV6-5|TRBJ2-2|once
TGTGCCAGTACACAGGGGACCACCGGGGAGCTGTTTTTT
CASTQGTTGELFF
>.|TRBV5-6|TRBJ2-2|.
TGTGCCAGCAGCTTGCAGGGGACAATATCCCGGGCCGGGGAGCTGTTTTTT
CASSLQGTISRAGELFF
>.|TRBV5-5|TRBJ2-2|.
TGTGCCAGCCGTACACAGGGCCCCACGGCCGGGGAGCTGTTTTTT
CASRTQGPTAGELFF
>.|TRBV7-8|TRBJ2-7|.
TGTGCCAGCAACACGGGACACCACTACGAGCAGTACTTC
CASNTGHHYEQYF
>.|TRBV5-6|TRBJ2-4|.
TGTGCCAGCAGCTTGGCCAAAAACATTCAGTACTTC
CASSLAKNIQYF
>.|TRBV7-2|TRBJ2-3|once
TGTGCCAGCAGCTTAATGGGTGGCTCTCCGGGCTTTTATTTT
CASSLMGGSPGFYF
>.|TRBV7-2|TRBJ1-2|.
TGTGCCAGCAGCTACACAGGGATAGGCAACTATGGCTACACCTTC
CASSYTGIGNYGYTF